Sequencing of this T cell receptor beta chain was carried out in a study of OX40 agonist ivuxolimab in advanced cancers. Clones were sequenced by immunoSEQ multiplex PCR, and TCRdb holds only the in-frame ones, with some missing. The sample holds over 100,000 clones, 85% to 95% seen once. Sample: CD4+ or CD8+ T cells sorted from blood, taken in a trial of the OX40 agonist ivuxolimab. This clonotype was sampled from an adult with an advanced solid tumor such as melanoma, head and neck, liver or kidney cancer.

The CDR3 nucleotides read TGCAGCGTTGACACGAGCTCCTACGAGCAGTACTTC. As protein: CSVDTSSYEQYF. The V call is TRBV29-1, the J call TRBJ2-7; D not certain. CDR1 and CDR2 (germline): SQVTM, ANQGSEA. V shed 3 bases and J shed 0 bases, with 6 bases lying between them. CDR3 length: 12 amino acids.